This TCR beta chain was profiled in a study of blood T cell repertoires in COVID-19. On the study more broadly: The cDNA or gDNA used as material had been derived from T cells, B-cell-depleted T cells, or PBMCs.

The protocol was immunoSEQ multiplex PCR, while the TCRdb copy is restricted to in-frame clones and leaves out a portion. The sample includes approximately 26,000 clones, about 76% seen only once; the top ten take approximately 16%. The CDR3 spans 16 residues. J was trimmed by 3 bases and V by 1 base; bases with no gene match: 9. Per germline, CDR1 LGHDT and CDR2 YNNKEL (reference sequence). The source is an elderly man with active or convalescent COVID-19. The sample was peripheral blood. The V and J genes are TRBV3-1 (or the pseudogene TRBV3-2) and TRBJ2-7, with 7 bases identical to TRBD1. In nucleotides, the CDR3 is TGTGCCAGCAGCCAAGGGACGAGACAGGGACACTACGAGCAGTACTTC. It specifies CASSQGTRQGHYEQYF.